This entry features one T cell receptor (beta chain) sequence. The antigen remains unidentified. This specimen comes from a study of siplizumab effects on memory and regulatory T cells. The study, taken as a whole, reports: Siplizumab significantly brought down the alloreactive sequences that trace back to unstimulated CD4+ memory cells. Of the alloreactive clones, only a minor fraction mapped to unstimulated subsets. The majority of clones, roughly 75-97% of proliferating CD4+ or CD8+ clones, lacked an assignable naive or memory phenotype.

V dropped 0 bases and J dropped 8 bases, with 15 bases sitting between them. Per germline, CDR1 SGHTA and CDR2 FQGTGA. CDR3 length equals 15 residues. Sequencing of each sample assayed roughly 100,000 TCR templates. Profiling relied on immunoSEQ multiplex PCR, and the TCRdb table lists in-frame clones only, not all of them. This sample has about 120,000 clones, with about nine tenths found just once. The receptor was isolated from a human donor in good health. The genes are TRBV7-3 and TRBJ2-3, with D perhaps being TRBD1 or TRBD2 (5 bases each). The source material was CD4+ T cells sorted from blood. This CDR3 reads CASSLTSEGWSTQYF. The CDR3 bases are TGTGCCAGCAGCTTAACTAGTGAGGGGTGGTCTACGCAGTATTTT.